This TCR beta chain was sequenced during a study of blood T cells in healthy people across ages. Primers used in a second PCR of roughly 6 to 12 cycles were a sample-barcoded 5' primer and a J-beta primer mix. TCRdb processed the 5' RACE reads anew with MiXCR; each CDR3 protein has one entry. The repertoire holds around 800,000 distinct CDR3 sequences, with around 42% as singletons. Remarks on this clonotype: At one end the junction does not follow the germline gene, possibly because of a read error.

The CDR3 runs to 11 residues. Germline V gives CDR1 SEHNR, CDR2 FQNEAQ (reference sequence). The J gene is TRBJ2-3, the V gene TRBV7-9, with D perhaps TRBD1 (5 bases). The TCR comes from a man between 60 and 75 years old in good health. Sequences were obtained from blood. The CDR3 nucleotides read TGCAACACTTGGGGCGCAGATACGCAGTATTTT. This sequence encodes CNTWGADTQYF. The variable domain in full, completed from reference TRBV7-9 and TRBJ2-3, reads DTGVSQNPRHKITKRGQNVTFRCDPISEHNRLYWYRQTLGQGPEFLTYFQNEAQLEKSRLLSDRFSAERPKGSFSTLEIQRTEQGDSAMYLCNTWGADTQYFGPGTRLTVL.